This TCR beta chain was profiled in a study of cytotoxic CD8 clonotypes in ibrutinib-treated CLL. About the research overall: Investigators reported some 24 partial and 2 complete responses; after median roughly 63 months, around 15 patients remained remitted and some 12 progressed. The sample average was 255,043 productive templates and roughly 94,000 productive rearrangements.

T cells were sequenced at a targeted depth of 1 in 200,000 to 1 in 1 million. Some clones are missing from TCRdb's copy, which holds only in-frame ones; the method was immunoSEQ multiplex PCR. The data contain some 200,000 clones, 70% of them singletons. Turning to this clone: Its antigen remains unidentified.

Study outcomes and limitations: Clonality correlated strongly with circulating CD8+ T cells and exceeded age-matched healthy donors at baseline.

V was shortened by 0 bases and J by 5 bases, with 8 bases between the two germline ends. Germline CDR1 and CDR2: MNHEY and SMNVEV (reference sequence). CDR3 length: 13 residues. This TCR derives from a human donor with chronic lymphocytic leukemia. The chain links TRBV27 to TRBJ2-7; D is uncertain. The source material was PBMCs, sampled after 12 months of ibrutinib treatment. The CDR3 DNA reads as TGTGCCAGCAGTTTATCCCAAAACAACGAGCAGTACTTC. Protein sequence: CASSLSQNNEQYF.